These 22 T cell receptor beta chains originate from one sample sequenced in a study of cytomegalovirus exposure and HLA in healthy donors. 13 Jbeta primers and 60 Vbeta primers were used for the PCR. The table came from immunoSEQ multiplex PCR; TCRdb's copy has only in-frame clones and leaves some out. The top ten clones hold 9% to 10% of a sample with around 120,000 clones, about three fifths of them seen once. The sequencing sample was made of PBMCs. All receptors come from a man aged 40-49 years in good health and CMV-seropositive.

This chain joins TRBV30 and TRBJ1-5; the D is unclear. Trimming took off 3 bases at V and 0 bases at J, with 9 bases between the two ends. The germline gives CDR1 GTSNPN, CDR2 SVGIG (reference sequence). The CDR3 totals 14 residues. Here the CDR3 reads CAWSGYSSNQPQHF. CDR3 DNA: TGTGCCTGGAGCGGCTACAGTAGCAATCAGCCCCAGCATTTT.

This clone has a handful of counts. CDR3 in amino acids: CAISESERAPGELFF. The CDR3, as DNA: TGTGCCATCAGTGAGTCAGAACGAGCCCCCGGGGAGCTGTTTTTT. The chain has TRBV10-3 and TRBJ2-2; no clear D gene. The CDR3 covers 15 residues. Between the trimmed V and J ends, which lost 0 bases and 6 bases, there was a span of 11 bases. Germline lookup yields CDR1 ENHRY and CDR2 SYGVKD.

The rearrangement joins TRBV5-1 to TRBJ2-3, with a possible D match to TRBD2 (6 bases). Germline V gives CDR1 SGHRS, CDR2 YFSETQ. Trimming shortened V by 2 bases and J by 2 bases, and 12 bases separated the two germline ends. The CDR3 spans 15 residues. The CDR3 region has the DNA TGCGCCAGCAGCTTCGGAGGGGCCACCACAGATACGCAGTATTTT. It codes for CASSFGGATTDTQYF.

The chain couples TRBV6-6 to TRBJ1-4, with D perhaps matching TRBD1 (6 bases). The CDR3 covers 13 residues. Trimming left V 6 bases short and J 14 bases short, with 19 bases between. Per germline, CDR1 MNHNY and CDR2 SVGAGI (reference sequence). The CDR3: CASRPWDTGGLFF. The CDR3 coding sequence is TGTGCCAGCAGACCCTGGGACACGGGCGGGCTGTTTTTT.

Only a few counts were recorded for this clone. The chain uses TRBV5-6 and TRBJ2-1; unclear D gene. The CDR3 has 13 amino acids. Germline CDR1 and CDR2: SGHDT and YYEEEE. Deletions cut 6 bases from V and 6 bases from J, with 13 bases between. The CDR3 is CASNVLRSNEQFF. For the CDR3, the DNA is TGTGCCAGCAACGTTCTGCGGAGCAATGAGCAGTTCTTC.

The V and J genes are TRBV18 and TRBJ1-1, with D perhaps matching TRBD1 (5 bases). CDR3 length equals 15 residues. Germline loops: CDR1 KGHSH, CDR2 LQKENI. Trimming shortened V by 0 bases and J by 4 bases, and 12 bases separated the two germline ends. This CDR3 reads CASSPPAGLGTEAFF. Here the CDR3 DNA reads TGTGCCAGCTCACCACCCGCAGGGCTAGGCACTGAAGCTTTCTTT.

The J gene is TRBJ2-7, the V gene TRBV6-5, with TRBD1 matching 8 bases. From germline, CDR1 is MNHEY and CDR2 SVGAGI. The CDR3 totals 16 residues. V was pared by 2 bases and J by 3 bases, with 9 bases of the junction left unmatched. The chain's CDR3 is CASSYLSGTGHYEQYF. CDR3 DNA sequence: TGTGCCAGCAGTTACCTCTCGGGGACAGGACACTACGAGCAGTACTTC.

This clone was detected a few times. This chain joins TRBV2 and TRBJ2-1; 13 bases are a match to TRBD2. This CDR3 has 15 residues. Trimming at V came to 5 bases and at J to 4 bases, leaving 2 bases not matched to a gene. CDR1 is SNHLY and CDR2 is FYNNEI in the germline V gene. As DNA, the CDR3 is TGTGCCAGCAGTAGACTAGCGGGAGGTTACAATGAGCAGTTCTTC. The encoded protein is CASSRLAGGYNEQFF.

The chain couples TRBV15 to TRBJ1-2; no firm D call. V lost 1 base, J lost 0 bases, and 12 bases lay in between. Germline CDR1 LNHNV, CDR2 YYDKDF (reference sequence). CDR3 length equals 16 residues. For the CDR3, the DNA is TGTGCCACCAGCAGAGTTTATGGCAACCCTAACTATGGCTACACCTTC. Encoded protein: CATSRVYGNPNYGYTF.

The chain couples TRBV10-1 to TRBJ1-3, with D perhaps matching TRBD1 (5 bases). Germline V gene data show CDR1 as WNHNN and CDR2 as SYGVQD (reference sequence). V was trimmed by 5 bases and J by 1 base, leaving 21 bases between them. This CDR3 is built from 18 residues. The CDR3 is CASSFEVQPGLSGNTIYF. The CDR3 DNA reads TGCGCCAGCAGTTTTGAGGTCCAACCGGGACTTTCTGGAAACACCATATATTTT.

The chain is built from TRBV6-5 and TRBJ1-3, with 7 bases fitting TRBD1. CDR3 size: 14 residues. The V segment lost 8 bases and the J segment 0 bases; nucleotides outside the gene matches: 4. Per the germline V gene, CDR1 is MNHEY and CDR2 is SVGAGI. The CDR3 sequence: CASGDSYSGNTIYF. CDR3 DNA: TGTGCCAGCGGGGACAGCTACTCTGGAAACACCATATATTTT.

The chain carries TRBV14 and TRBJ2-1; possibly TRBD2 for D (6 bases). The ends were cut back, 6 bases at V and 6 bases at J, with 15 bases in the middle. The length of the CDR3 is 14 residues. Germline CDR1 is SGHDN and CDR2 is FVKESK. This chain's CDR3 is CASSLMRGGNEQFF. In nucleotides, the CDR3 is TGTGCCAGCAGTCTTATGAGGGGAGGCAATGAGCAGTTCTTC. The variable domain in full, with the rest retrieved from reference TRBV14 and TRBJ2-1, is EAGVTQFPSHSVIEKGQTVTLRCDPISGHDNLYWYRRVMGKEIKFLLHFVKESKQDESGMPNNRFLAERTGGTYSTLKVQPAELEDSGVYFCASSLMRGGNEQFFGPGTRLTVL.

The chain carries TRBV7-9 and TRBJ1-5, with 7 bases matching TRBD1. V lost 4 bases and J lost 4; bases outside the gene matches: 4. Germline CDR1 and CDR2: SEHNR and FQNEAQ (reference sequence). CDR3 size: 14 residues. CDR3 DNA sequence: TGTGCCAGCAGCTGGGGACAGCAAAATCAGCCCCAGCATTTT. Residues: CASSWGQQNQPQHF.

V and J are TRBV29-1 and TRBJ1-1; maybe TRBD1 (6 bases). This CDR3 comprises 15 residues. Germline assignment: CDR1 SQVTM and CDR2 ANQGSEA. V gave up 0 bases and J gave up 0 bases, with 11 bases separating them. As DNA, the CDR3 is TGCAGCGTTGAAGACTTTCAGGGGTTGAACACTGAAGCTTTCTTT. Protein sequence: CSVEDFQGLNTEAFF.

The chain has TRBV5-4 and TRBJ2-7, with D perhaps TRBD1 (6 bases). V dropped 0 bases and J dropped 3 bases, with 13 bases sitting between them. The germline gives CDR1 SGHNT, CDR2 YYREEE (reference sequence). This CDR3 is built from 15 residues. In DNA, the CDR3 is TGTGCCAGCAGCTTGGATACCGGGACAATCTACGAGCAGTACTTC. Its protein product is CASSLDTGTIYEQYF.

V usage is TRBV10-2 and J usage is TRBJ2-7; D possibly corresponds to TRBD2 (5 bases). Germline V gene sequence: CDR1 WSHSY, CDR2 SAAADI. Trimming removed 7 bases at V and 2 bases at J, with 12 bases between. The CDR3 covers 13 residues. The CDR3 loop reads CASTKDGTYEQYF. DNA of the CDR3: TGCGCCAGCACTAAGGACGGGACCTACGAGCAGTACTTC.

The chain employs TRBV5-1 and TRBJ2-7, with a weak D call TRBD2 (6 bases). CDR3 length equals 14 residues. CDR1 is SGHRS, CDR2 YFSETQ, per germline. Trimming removed 3 bases from V and 3 bases from J, with 13 bases in between. CDR3 residues: CASSSAPTSYEQYF. Here the CDR3 DNA reads TGCGCCAGCAGCTCTGCTCCGACTAGCTACGAGCAGTACTTC.

A word on this clone: This sample includes further DNA sequences coding for the same CDR3. This rearrangement joins TRBV7-3 to TRBJ1-2; D remains unclear. Between the trimmed V and J ends, which lost 5 bases and 2 bases, there was a span of 9 bases. Germline CDR1 is SGHTA and CDR2 is FQGTGA. This CDR3 region has 13 residues. The CDR3 bases are TGTGCCAGCAGCCCGGGTCAGAACTATGGCTACACCTTC. Amino acids: CASSPGQNYGYTF.

The rearrangement uses TRBV9 and TRBJ1-3, with 7 nucleotides matching TRBD1. Germline CDR1 is SGDLS and CDR2 is YYNGEE. The CDR3 is 16 residues long. The junction had 7 bases not matched to a gene; V was cut back by 0 bases and J by 4 bases. DNA for the CDR3: TGTGCCAGCAGCGTAGAGGGGGCGAGAAAAGGAAACACCATATATTTT. Translation: CASSVEGARKGNTIYF.

The sample holds a few counts of this clone. The gene calls are TRBV13 and TRBJ2-1; D possibly corresponds to TRBD1 (5 bases). Trimming left V 1 base short and J 9 bases short, with 16 bases between. This CDR3 contains 15 residues. CDR1 PRHDT and CDR2 FYEKMQ come from the germline V gene (reference sequence). The DNA of the CDR3 is TGTGCCAGCAGCTTAGCAAGGGGAATGGGTGTTGAGCAGTTCTTC. It codes for CASSLARGMGVEQFF.

The V and J genes are TRBV9 and TRBJ2-5; 8 positions agree with TRBD2. V shed 4 bases, J shed 5 bases, and the junction held 7 bases outside the gene matches. CDR1 is SGDLS and CDR2 is YYNGEE in the germline V gene. CDR3 size: 14 residues. CDR3 region: CASSTTTSAETQYF. Written as DNA, the CDR3 is TGTGCCAGCAGCACGACGACTAGCGCGGAGACCCAGTACTTC.

The chain recombines TRBV19 with TRBJ1-1; 9 nucleotides agree with TRBD1. Germline trimming cut 9 bases from V and 4 bases from J; bases unmatched to any gene: 9. The CDR3 extends over 14 amino acids. Germline V gene sequence: CDR1 LNHDA, CDR2 SQIVND (reference sequence). The CDR3 is CASCPGQGLTEAFF. The CDR3 region has the DNA TGTGCCAGCTGCCCGGGACAGGGTCTCACTGAAGCTTTCTTT.